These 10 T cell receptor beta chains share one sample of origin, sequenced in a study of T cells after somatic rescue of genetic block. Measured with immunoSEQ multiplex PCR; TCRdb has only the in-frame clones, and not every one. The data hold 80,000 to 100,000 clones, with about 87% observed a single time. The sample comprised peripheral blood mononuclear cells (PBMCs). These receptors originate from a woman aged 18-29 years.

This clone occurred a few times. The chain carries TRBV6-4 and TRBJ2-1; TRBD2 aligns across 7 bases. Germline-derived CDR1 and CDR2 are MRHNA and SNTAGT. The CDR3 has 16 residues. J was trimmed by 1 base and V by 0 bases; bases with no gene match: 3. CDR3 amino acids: CASSDSPSGSYNEQFF. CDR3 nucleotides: TGTGCCAGCAGTGACTCCCCTAGCGGATCCTACAATGAGCAGTTCTTC.

In nucleotides, the CDR3 is TGTGCCAGCACCCCAGGGTCGGATGAGCAGTTCTTC. Protein: CASTPGSDEQFF. The V and J genes are TRBV11-2 and TRBJ2-1; TRBD1 might be the D (5 bases). The CDR3 covers 12 residues. Germline values: CDR1 SGHAT, CDR2 FQNNGV. Trimming shortened V by 7 bases and J by 8 bases, and 12 bases separated the two germline ends.

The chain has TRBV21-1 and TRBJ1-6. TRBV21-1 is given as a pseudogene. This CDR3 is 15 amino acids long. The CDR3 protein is CASSLHRVTNSPLHF. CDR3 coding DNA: TGTGCCAGCAGCCTACATCGGGTTACCAATTCACCCCTCCACTTT.

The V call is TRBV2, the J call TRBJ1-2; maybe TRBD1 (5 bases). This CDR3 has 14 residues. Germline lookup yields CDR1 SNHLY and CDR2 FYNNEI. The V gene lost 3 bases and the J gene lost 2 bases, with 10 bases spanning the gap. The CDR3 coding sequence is TGTGCCAGCAGTGAGGGCCAGGGCAACTATGGCTACACCTTC. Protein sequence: CASSEGQGNYGYTF.

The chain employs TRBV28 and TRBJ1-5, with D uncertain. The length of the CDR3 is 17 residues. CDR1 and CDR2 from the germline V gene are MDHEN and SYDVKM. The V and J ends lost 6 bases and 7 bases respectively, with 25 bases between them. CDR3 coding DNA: TGTGCCAGCAGCTTGTCCTCTCTCACTGACTTGCTCCAGCCCCAGCATTTT. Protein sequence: CASSLSSLTDLLQPQHF. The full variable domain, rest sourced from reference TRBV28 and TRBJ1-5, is DVKVTQSSRYLVKRTGEKVFLECVQDMDHENMFWYRQDPGLGLRLIYFSYDVKMKEKGDIPEGYSVSREKKERFSLILESASTNQTSMYLCASSLSSLTDLLQPQHFGDGTRLSIL.

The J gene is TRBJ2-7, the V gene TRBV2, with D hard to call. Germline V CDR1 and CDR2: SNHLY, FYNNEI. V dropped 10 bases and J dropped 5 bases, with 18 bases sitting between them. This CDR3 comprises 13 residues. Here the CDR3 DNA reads TGTGCCACCTATCCCCGAACATACGACGAGCAGTACTTC. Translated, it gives CATYPRTYDEQYF. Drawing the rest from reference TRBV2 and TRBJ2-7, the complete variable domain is EPEVTQTPSHQVTQMGQEVILRCVPISNHLYFYWYRQILGQKVEFLVSFYNNEISEKSEIFDDQFSVERPDGSNFTLKIRSTKLEDSAMYFCATYPRTYDEQYFGPGTRLTVT.

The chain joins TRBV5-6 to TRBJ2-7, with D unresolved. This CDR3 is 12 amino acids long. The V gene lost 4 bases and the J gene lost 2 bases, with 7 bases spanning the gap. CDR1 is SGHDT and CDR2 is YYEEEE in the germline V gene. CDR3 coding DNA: TGTGCCAGCAGCAGAGTACCCTACGAGCAGTACTTC. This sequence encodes CASSRVPYEQYF.

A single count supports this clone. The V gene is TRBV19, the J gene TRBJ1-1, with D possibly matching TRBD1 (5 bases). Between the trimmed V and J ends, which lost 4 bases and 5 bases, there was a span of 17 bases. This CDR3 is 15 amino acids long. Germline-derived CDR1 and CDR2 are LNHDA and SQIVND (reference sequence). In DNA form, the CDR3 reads TGTGCCAGTAGTACGCGAAACCGTGAGGGGACTGAAGCTTTCTTT. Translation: CASSTRNREGTEAFF.

The CDR3 bases are TGCAGCTACGGGACAGCGAGCAATCAGCCCCAGCATTTT. This encodes CSYGTASNQPQHF. The chain combines TRBV29-1 with TRBJ1-5, with 7 bases identical to TRBD1. From germline, CDR1 is SQVTM and CDR2 ANQGSEA. The CDR3 is 13 amino acids. J lost 1 base, V lost 8 bases, and 5 bases had no gene match.

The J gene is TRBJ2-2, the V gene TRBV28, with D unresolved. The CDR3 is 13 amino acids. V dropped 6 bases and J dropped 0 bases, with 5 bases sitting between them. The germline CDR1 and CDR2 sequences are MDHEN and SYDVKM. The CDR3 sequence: CASRSSNTGELFF. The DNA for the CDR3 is TGTGCCAGCAGATCATCGAACACCGGGGAGCTGTTTTTT.